A selection of T cell receptor beta chains follows, all from one sample in a study of T-cell memory formation after mild COVID-19. TCRdb used MiXCR to reprocess the 5' RACE reads, holding one entry per CDR3 protein. The sample comprises about 610,000 distinct CDR3 sequences, 15% to 20% of which are singletons, and roughly 8% rests with the top ten. Sequenced input: PBMCs or a T cell subset sorted from them (not recorded which). The receptors shown here come from an adult woman who had mild COVID-19 (a few samples of this study predate the infection). Cell type and time point are not known. CDR3s include the opening cysteine and the closing phenylalanine or tryptophan. The D gene is left open where the match is weak.

J | V | D | CDR3
TRBJ1-4 | TRBV7-9 | - | CASSGGVPPNEKLFF
TRBJ2-3 | TRBV9 | TRBD2 | CASSDLAGGLTDTQYF
TRBJ2-6 | TRBV28 | - | CASSPYAGANVLTF
TRBJ2-7 | TRBV12-3/TRBV12-4 | - | CASSLKGGGYEQYF
TRBJ1-6 | TRBV7-2 | - | CASSLDASPLHF
TRBJ2-5 | TRBV6-1 | TRBD1 | CASSPDRGLVAGVSEETQYF
TRBJ2-7 | TRBV29-1 | - | CSGLQGPYEQYF
TRBJ2-3 | TRBV5-1 | - | CASSLEGRTYRTDTQYF
TRBJ1-4 | TRBV20-1 | TRBD1 | CSARRRQGAGEKLFF
TRBJ1-5 | TRBV24-1 | - | CATSDREGLSNQPQHF
TRBJ2-5 | TRBV20-1 | - | CSARDGPSRETQYF
TRBJ2-3 | TRBV19 | TRBD2 | CASSGNLAGGVDTQYF
TRBJ2-5 | TRBV23-1 | TRBD2 | CASPRASGGEEETQYF
TRBJ2-2 | TRBV7-7 | - | CASSLSRGTGELFF
TRBJ2-3 | TRBV4-2 | - | CASSQAGRWISGDFSTDTQYF
TRBJ2-1 | TRBV6-5 | TRBD1 | CASSGDRGLYNEQFF
TRBJ2-3 | TRBV2 | - | CASSVGAGDTQYF
TRBJ2-1 | TRBV7-3 | - | CASSLGARDLYNEQFF
TRBJ1-2 | TRBV2 | - | CASSDLTGGGNGYTF
TRBJ2-3 | TRBV7-3 | - | CASSLGGSADTQYF
TRBJ1-1 | TRBV25-1 | - | CASSDPRGGTEAFF
TRBJ1-2 | TRBV3-1 | - | CASSQGTFGYTF
TRBJ1-2 | TRBV25-1 | - | CASSDTRGNYGYTF
TRBJ2-1 | TRBV5-4 | - | CASSFNIGQPLRGEQFF
TRBJ2-1 | TRBV5-1 | TRBD1 | CASSLMGTGSYNEQFF
TRBJ1-2 | TRBV7-9 | - | CASSLPGPLGYTF
TRBJ1-1 | TRBV5-1 | - | CASSPGGPYTEAFF
TRBJ2-7 | TRBV6-5 | - | CASSPREHEQYF